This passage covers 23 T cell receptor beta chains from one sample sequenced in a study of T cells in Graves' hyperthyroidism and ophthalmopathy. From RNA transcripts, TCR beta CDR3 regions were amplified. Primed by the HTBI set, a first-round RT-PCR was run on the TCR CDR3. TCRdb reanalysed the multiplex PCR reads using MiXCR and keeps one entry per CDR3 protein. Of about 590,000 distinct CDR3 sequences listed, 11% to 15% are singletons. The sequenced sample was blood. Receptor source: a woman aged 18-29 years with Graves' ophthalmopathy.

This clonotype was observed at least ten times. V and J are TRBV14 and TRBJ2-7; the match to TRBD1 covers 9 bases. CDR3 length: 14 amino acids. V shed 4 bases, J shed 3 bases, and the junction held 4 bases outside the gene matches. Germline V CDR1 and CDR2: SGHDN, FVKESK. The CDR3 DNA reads TGTGCCAGCAGCCTGGGACAGGGTAACTACGAGCAGTACTTC. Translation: CASSLGQGNYEQYF.

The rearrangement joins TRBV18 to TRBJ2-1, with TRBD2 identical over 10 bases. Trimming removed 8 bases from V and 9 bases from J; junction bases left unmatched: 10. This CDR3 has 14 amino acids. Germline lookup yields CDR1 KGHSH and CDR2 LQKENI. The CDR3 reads CASAEREGRTEQFF. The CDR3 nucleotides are TGTGCCAGCGCCGAGCGGGAGGGCCGGACTGAGCAGTTCTTC.

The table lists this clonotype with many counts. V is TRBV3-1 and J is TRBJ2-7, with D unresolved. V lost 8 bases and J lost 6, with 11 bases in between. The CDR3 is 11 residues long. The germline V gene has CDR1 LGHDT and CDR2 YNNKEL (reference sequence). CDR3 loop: CASSADLEQYF. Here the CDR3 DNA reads TGTGCCAGCTCTGCAGATCTCGAGCAGTACTTC.

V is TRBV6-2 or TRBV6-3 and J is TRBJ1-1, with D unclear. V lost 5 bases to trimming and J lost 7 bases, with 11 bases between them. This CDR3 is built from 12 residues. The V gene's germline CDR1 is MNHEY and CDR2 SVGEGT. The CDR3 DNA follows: TGTGCCAGCAGTCCGGACGGCTATGAAGCTTTCTTT. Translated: CASSPDGYEAFF.

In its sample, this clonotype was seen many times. The CDR3 DNA sequence: TGCGCCAGCAGTGGAGCGGCCTACAATGAGCAGTTCTTC. This codes for CASSGAAYNEQFF. The J gene is TRBJ2-1, the V gene TRBV10-2, with D tentatively TRBD2 (5 bases). Trimming took off 4 bases at V and 2 bases at J, with 6 bases between the two ends. CDR1 and CDR2 from the germline V gene are WSHSY and SAAADI. There are 13 residues in the CDR3.

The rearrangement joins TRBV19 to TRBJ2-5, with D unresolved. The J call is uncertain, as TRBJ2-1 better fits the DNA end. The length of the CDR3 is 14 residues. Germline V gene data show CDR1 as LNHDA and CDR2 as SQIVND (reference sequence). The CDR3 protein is CASSAVGKQETQFF. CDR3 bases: TGTGCCAGTAGTGCGGTGGGTAAACAAGAGACCCAGTTCTTC.

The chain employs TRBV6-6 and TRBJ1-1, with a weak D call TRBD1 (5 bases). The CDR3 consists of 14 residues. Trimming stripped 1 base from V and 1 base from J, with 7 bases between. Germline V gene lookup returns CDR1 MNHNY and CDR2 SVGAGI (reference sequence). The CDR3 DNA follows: TGTGCCAGCAGTTACTTGAGGGGGAACACTGAAGCTTTCTTT. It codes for CASSYLRGNTEAFF.

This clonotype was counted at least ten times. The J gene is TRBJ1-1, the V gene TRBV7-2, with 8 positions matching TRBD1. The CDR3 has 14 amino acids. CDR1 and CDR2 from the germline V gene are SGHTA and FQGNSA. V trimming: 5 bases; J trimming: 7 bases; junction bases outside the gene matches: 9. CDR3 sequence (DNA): TGTGCCAGCAGCACGCAACAGGGGGTGGATGAAGCTTTCTTT. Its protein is CASSTQQGVDEAFF.

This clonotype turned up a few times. The CDR3 DNA is TGCAGTGCTAGAGATCCGAGACACTACGAGCAGTACTTC. Amino acids: CSARDPRHYEQYF. J is TRBJ2-7 and V is TRBV20-1; no definite D call. Trimming took 0 bases from V and 3 from J, leaving 9 bases between them. Germline V gives CDR1 DFQATT, CDR2 SNEGSKA (reference sequence). The CDR3 contains 13 residues.

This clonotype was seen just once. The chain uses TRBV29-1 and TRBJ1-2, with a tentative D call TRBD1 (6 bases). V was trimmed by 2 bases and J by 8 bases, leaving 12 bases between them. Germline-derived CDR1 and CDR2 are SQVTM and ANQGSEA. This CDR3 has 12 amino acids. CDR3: CSVERGTGGYTF. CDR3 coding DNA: TGCAGCGTTGAACGGGGTACAGGGGGCTACACCTTC.

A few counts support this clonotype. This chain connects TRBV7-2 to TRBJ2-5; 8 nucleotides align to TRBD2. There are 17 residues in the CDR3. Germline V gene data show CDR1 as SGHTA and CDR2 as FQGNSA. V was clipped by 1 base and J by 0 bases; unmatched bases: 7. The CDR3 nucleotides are TGTGCCAGCAGCTTAGATTCTCCGGGGGGGTACCAAGAGACCCAGTACTTC. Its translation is CASSLDSPGGYQETQYF.

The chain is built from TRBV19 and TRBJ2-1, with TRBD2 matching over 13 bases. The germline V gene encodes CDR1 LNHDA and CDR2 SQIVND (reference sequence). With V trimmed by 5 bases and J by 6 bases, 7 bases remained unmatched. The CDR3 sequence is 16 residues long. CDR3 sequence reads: CASSFSGTSGINEQFF. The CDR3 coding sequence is TGTGCCAGTAGTTTCTCCGGGACTAGCGGGATCAATGAGCAGTTCTTC. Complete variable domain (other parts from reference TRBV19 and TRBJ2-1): DGGITQSPKYLFRKEGQNVTLSCEQNLNHDAMYWYRQDPGQGLRLIYYSQIVNDFQKGDIAEGYSVSREKKESFPLTVTSAQKNPTAFYLCASSFSGTSGINEQFFGPGTRLTVL.

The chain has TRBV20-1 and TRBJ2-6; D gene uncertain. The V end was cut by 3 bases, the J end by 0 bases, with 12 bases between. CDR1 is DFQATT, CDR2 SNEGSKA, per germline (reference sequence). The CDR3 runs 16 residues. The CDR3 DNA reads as TGCAGTGCTAGGGGTCAGCCCTCCTCTGGGGCCAACGTCCTGACTTTC. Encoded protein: CSARGQPSSGANVLTF.

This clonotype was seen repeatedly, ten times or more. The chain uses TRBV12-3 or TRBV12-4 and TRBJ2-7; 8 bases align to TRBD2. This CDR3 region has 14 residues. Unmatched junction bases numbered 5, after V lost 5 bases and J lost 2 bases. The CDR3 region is CASSTGGVAYEQYF. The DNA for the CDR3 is TGTGCCAGCAGTACGGGGGGGGTAGCCTACGAGCAGTACTTC.

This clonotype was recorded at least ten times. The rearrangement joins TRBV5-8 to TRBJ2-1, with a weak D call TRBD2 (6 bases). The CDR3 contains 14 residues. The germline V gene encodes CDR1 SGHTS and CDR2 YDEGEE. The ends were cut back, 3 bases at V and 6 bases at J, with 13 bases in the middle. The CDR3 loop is CASSYLRGGNEQFF. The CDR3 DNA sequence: TGTGCCAGCAGCTACCTCCGGGGAGGCAATGAGCAGTTCTTC. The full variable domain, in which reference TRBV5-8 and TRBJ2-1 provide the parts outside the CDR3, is EAGVTQSPTHLIKTRGQQATLRCSPISGHTSVYWYQQALGLGLQFLLWYDEGEERNRGNFPPRFSGRQFPNYSSELNVNALELEDSALYLCASSYLRGGNEQFFGPGTRLTVL.

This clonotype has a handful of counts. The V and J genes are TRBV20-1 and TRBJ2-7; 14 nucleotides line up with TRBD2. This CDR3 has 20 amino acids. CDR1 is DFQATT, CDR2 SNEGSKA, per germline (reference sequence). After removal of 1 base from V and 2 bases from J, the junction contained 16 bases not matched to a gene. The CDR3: CSARALYRGLAGEDAYEQYF. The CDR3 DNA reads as TGCAGTGCTAGAGCCCTATACCGGGGACTAGCGGGAGAGGACGCCTACGAGCAGTACTTC.

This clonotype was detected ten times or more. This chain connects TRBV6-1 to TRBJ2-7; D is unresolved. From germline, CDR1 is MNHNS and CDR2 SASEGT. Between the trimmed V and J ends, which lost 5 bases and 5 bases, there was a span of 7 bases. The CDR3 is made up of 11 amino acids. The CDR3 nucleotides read TGTGCCAGCAGTCTCCAGAACGAGCAGTACTTC. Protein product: CASSLQNEQYF.

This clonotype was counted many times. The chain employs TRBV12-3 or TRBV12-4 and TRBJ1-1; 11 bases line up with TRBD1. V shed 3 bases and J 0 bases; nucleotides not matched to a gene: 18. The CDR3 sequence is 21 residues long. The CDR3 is CASSFDLYLDRGRGVNTEAFF. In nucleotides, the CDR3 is TGTGCCAGCAGTTTTGATTTGTATTTGGACAGGGGGCGCGGTGTGAACACTGAAGCTTTCTTT.

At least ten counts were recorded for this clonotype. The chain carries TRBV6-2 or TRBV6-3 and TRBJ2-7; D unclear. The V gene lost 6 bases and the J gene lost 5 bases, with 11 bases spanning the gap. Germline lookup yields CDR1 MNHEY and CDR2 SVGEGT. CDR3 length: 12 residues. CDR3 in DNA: TGTGCCAGCAGCGCCGGACCCCACGAGCAGTACTTC. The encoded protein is CASSAGPHEQYF.

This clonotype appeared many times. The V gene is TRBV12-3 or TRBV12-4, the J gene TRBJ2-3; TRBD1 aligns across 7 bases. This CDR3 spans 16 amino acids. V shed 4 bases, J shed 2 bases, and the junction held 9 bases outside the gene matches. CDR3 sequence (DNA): TGTGCCAGCAGTTCCGGGGAGACAGGGACCACAGATACGCAGTATTTT. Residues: CASSSGETGTTDTQYF.

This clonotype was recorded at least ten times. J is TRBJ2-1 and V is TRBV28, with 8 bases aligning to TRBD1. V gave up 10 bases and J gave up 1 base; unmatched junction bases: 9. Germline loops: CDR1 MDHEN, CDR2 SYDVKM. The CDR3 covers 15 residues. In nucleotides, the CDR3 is TGTGCCACCAGGGGAGGACAGGGATCCTACAATGAGCAGTTCTTC. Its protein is CATRGGQGSYNEQFF.

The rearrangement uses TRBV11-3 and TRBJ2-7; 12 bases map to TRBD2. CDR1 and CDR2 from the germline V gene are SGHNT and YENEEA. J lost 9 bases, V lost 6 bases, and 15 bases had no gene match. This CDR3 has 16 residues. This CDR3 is CASSWGLAGLKSGQYF. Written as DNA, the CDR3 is TGTGCCAGCAGTTGGGGACTAGCGGGTCTGAAGAGCGGGCAGTACTTC.

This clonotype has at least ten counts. The CDR3 is CATRRPGRDYGYTF. The CDR3 DNA follows: TGTGCCACCAGGAGGCCGGGAAGAGACTATGGCTACACCTTC. V is TRBV24-1 and J is TRBJ1-2, with D uncertain. Trimming pared 7 bases from V and 3 bases from J, leaving 14 bases between. The CDR3 totals 14 residues. The germline CDR1 and CDR2 sequences are KGHDR and SFDVKD.